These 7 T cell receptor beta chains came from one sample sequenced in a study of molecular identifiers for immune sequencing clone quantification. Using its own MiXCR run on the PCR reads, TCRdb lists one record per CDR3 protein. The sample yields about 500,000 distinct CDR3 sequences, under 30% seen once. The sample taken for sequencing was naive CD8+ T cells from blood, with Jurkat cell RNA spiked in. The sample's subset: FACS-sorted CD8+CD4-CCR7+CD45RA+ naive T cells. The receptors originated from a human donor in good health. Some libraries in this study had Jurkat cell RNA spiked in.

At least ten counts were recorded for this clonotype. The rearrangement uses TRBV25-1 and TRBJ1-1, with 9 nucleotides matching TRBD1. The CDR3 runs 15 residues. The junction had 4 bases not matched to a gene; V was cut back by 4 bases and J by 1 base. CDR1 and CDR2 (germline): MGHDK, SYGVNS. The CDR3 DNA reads TGTGCCAGCAGTGCGCGGACAGGGGCGAACACTGAAGCTTTCTTT. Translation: CASSARTGANTEAFF.

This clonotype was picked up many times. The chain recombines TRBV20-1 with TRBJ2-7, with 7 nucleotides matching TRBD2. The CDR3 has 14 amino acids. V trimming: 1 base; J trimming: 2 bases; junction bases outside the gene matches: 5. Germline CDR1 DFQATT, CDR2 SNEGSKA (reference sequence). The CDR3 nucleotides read TGCAGTGCTAGAGCGCTAGCGGCCACCTACGAGCAGTACTTC. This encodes CSARALAATYEQYF.

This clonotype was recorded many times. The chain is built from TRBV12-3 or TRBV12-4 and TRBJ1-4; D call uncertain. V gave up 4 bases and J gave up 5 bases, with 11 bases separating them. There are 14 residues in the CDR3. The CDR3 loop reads CASSWWMENEKLFF. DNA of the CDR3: TGTGCCAGCAGTTGGTGGATGGAAAATGAAAAACTGTTTTTT.

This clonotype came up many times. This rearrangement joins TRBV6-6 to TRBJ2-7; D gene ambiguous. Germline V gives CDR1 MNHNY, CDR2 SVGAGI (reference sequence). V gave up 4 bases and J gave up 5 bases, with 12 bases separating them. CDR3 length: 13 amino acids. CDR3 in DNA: TGTGCCAGCAGTTGGCTGGGTGTAGACGAGCAGTACTTC. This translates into CASSWLGVDEQYF.

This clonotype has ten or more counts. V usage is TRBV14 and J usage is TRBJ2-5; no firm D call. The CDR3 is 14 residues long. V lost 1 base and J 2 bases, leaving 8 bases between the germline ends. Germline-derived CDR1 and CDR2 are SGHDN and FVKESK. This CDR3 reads CASSQGGPQETQYF. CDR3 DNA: TGTGCCAGCAGCCAAGGGGGTCCTCAAGAGACCCAGTACTTC.

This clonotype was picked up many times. The CDR3 bases are TGTGCCAGCAGTTACGACCGGAGCTCTGGAAACACCATATATTTT. Translated: CASSYDRSSGNTIYF. The genes are TRBV6-2 or TRBV6-3 and TRBJ1-3; no definite D call. The CDR3 has 15 amino acids. Germline assignment: CDR1 MNHEY and CDR2 SVGEGT. V lost 2 bases and J lost 0, with 8 bases in between.

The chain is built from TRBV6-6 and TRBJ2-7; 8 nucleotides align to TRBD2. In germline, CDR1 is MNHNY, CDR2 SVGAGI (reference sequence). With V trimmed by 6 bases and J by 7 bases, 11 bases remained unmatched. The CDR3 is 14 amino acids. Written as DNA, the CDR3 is TGTGCCAGCAGCCCCGGGACTAGAAATATTGAGCAGTACTTC. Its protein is CASSPGTRNIEQYF.